The 28 T cell receptor beta chains below come from one sample, sequenced in a study of CD4+ T cells in melanoma. Clones were sequenced by immunoSEQ multiplex PCR, and TCRdb holds only the in-frame ones, with some missing. Here the sample spans roughly 140,000 clones, 85% to 95% being singletons. These receptor sequences come from a human donor with melanoma.

The chain has TRBV10-2 and TRBJ1-1; D is unresolved. CDR1 and CDR2 from the germline V gene are WSHSY and SAAADI. Trimming stripped 2 bases from V and 2 bases from J, with 3 bases between. This CDR3 spans 12 amino acids. The CDR3 bases are TGCGCCAGCAGTGAGAGAAACACTGAAGCTTTCTTT. Amino acid sequence: CASSERNTEAFF.

The V gene is TRBV14, the J gene TRBJ2-5; D possibly corresponds to TRBD1 (6 bases). Trimming took off 5 bases at V and 5 bases at J, with 18 bases between the two ends. There are 15 residues in the CDR3. Germline V gene lookup returns CDR1 SGHDN and CDR2 FVKESK. The CDR3 reads CASSSGQPVAETQYF. CDR3 coding DNA: TGTGCCAGCAGCTCGGGACAACCGGTCGCGGAGACCCAGTACTTC.

This clone came up a few times. This chain connects TRBV6-1 to TRBJ2-3, with D unclear. Germline V gives CDR1 MNHNS, CDR2 SASEGT. This CDR3 is 11 amino acids long. V lost 4 bases to trimming and J lost 6 bases, with 5 bases between them. CDR3 sequence reads: CASSGQDTQYF. CDR3 nucleotides: TGTGCCAGCAGTGGCCAGGATACGCAGTATTTT.

The chain joins TRBV29-1 to TRBJ1-2; D gene unclear. V lost 0 bases to trimming and J lost 9 bases, with 17 bases between them. This CDR3 spans 14 amino acids. Germline assignment: CDR1 SQVTM and CDR2 ANQGSEA. The chain's CDR3 is CSVEEKERLGSYTF. The CDR3, as DNA: TGCAGCGTTGAAGAAAAGGAACGGTTGGGCAGCTACACCTTC.

CDR3 in amino acids: CARSLVGPDHFRANYGYTF. The CDR3 DNA sequence: TGTGCCAGAAGCTTGGTAGGGCCAGATCATTTTCGTGCTAACTATGGCTACACCTTC. This chain connects TRBV5-3 to TRBJ1-2; D unresolved. TRBV5-3 is flagged as an ORF with uncertain function. Deletions cut 0 bases from V and 0 bases from J, with 21 bases between. There are 19 residues in the CDR3.

V usage is TRBV9 and J usage is TRBJ1-6; D gene uncertain. The CDR3 spans 14 residues. V shed 0 bases and J shed 2 bases, with 3 bases lying between them. CDR1 is SGDLS, CDR2 YYNGEE, per germline. CDR3 coding DNA: TGTGCCAGCAGCGTAGGAACCTATAATTCACCCCTCCACTTT. It specifies CASSVGTYNSPLHF.

The rearrangement uses TRBV5-1 and TRBJ2-2; D unclear. Germline V gene sequence: CDR1 SGHRS, CDR2 YFSETQ. The length of the CDR3 is 13 residues. Trimming removed 4 bases at V and 7 bases at J, with 11 bases between. The chain's CDR3 is CASSPDPGGELFF. Here the CDR3 DNA reads TGCGCCAGCAGCCCAGACCCAGGCGGGGAGCTGTTTTTT.

The chain is built from TRBV6-5 and TRBJ2-7; D is perhaps TRBD1 or TRBD2 (5 bases each). Germline CDR1 is MNHEY and CDR2 is SVGAGI. The CDR3 has 11 residues. V lost 10 bases to trimming and J lost 5 bases, with 12 bases between them. CDR3 DNA: TGTGCCAACCGCAGGGACCACGAGCAGTACTTC. It encodes CANRRDHEQYF.

The rearrangement links TRBV7-2 to TRBJ2-7, with TRBD1 matching over 8 bases. The V and J ends lost 5 bases and 3 bases, in that order; junction bases with no gene match: 12. The CDR3 is 16 amino acids. CDR1 SGHTA and CDR2 FQGNSA come from the germline V gene. This CDR3 is CASSKQTGANFYEQYF. The CDR3 bases are TGTGCCAGCAGCAAACAGACAGGGGCCAATTTCTACGAGCAGTACTTC.

This clone was seen only once. The CDR3 spells CSVITSGGAETQYF. In nucleotides, the CDR3 is TGCAGCGTCATCACTAGCGGGGGGGCTGAGACCCAGTACTTC. The chain employs TRBV29-1 and TRBJ2-5, with 13 bases that match TRBD2. The germline V gene has CDR1 SQVTM and CDR2 ANQGSEA. CDR3 size: 14 residues. V gave up 6 bases and J gave up 5 bases; unmatched junction bases: 6.

The rearrangement links TRBV5-6 to TRBJ2-2; possible D gene TRBD2, 5 bases. V shed 5 bases and J shed 4 bases, with 12 bases lying between them. The germline V gene has CDR1 SGHDT and CDR2 YYEEEE. This CDR3 spans 14 amino acids. Written as DNA, the CDR3 is TGTGCCAGCAGACACCTAGCATTCACCGGGGAGCTGTTTTTT. The encoded protein is CASRHLAFTGELFF.

V is TRBV19 and J is TRBJ2-7; tentative D call: TRBD1 (5 bases). Per germline, CDR1 LNHDA and CDR2 SQIVND (reference sequence). The CDR3 is 16 amino acids. V dropped 1 base and J dropped 2 bases, with 15 bases sitting between them. CDR3 nucleotides: TGTGCCAGTAGTATAGGCCCAGGGTCTCCCCCCTACGAGCAGTACTTC. Translation gives CASSIGPGSPPYEQYF. Together with reference TRBV19 and TRBJ2-7, the CDR3 gives the full variable domain: DGGITQSPKYLFRKEGQNVTLSCEQNLNHDAMYWYRQDPGQGLRLIYYSQIVNDFQKGDIAEGYSVSREKKESFPLTVTSAQKNPTAFYLCASSIGPGSPPYEQYFGPGTRLTVT.

The rearrangement links TRBV9 to TRBJ2-5, with 9 bases fitting TRBD1. V lost 3 bases, J lost 7 bases, and 10 bases stayed unmatched. The CDR3 consists of 15 residues. Germline lookup yields CDR1 SGDLS and CDR2 YYNGEE. In DNA, the CDR3 is TGTGCCAGCAGCGCCCGAGGACAGGGGAGGGGGACCCAGTACTTC. It yields the protein CASSARGQGRGTQYF. Combining the CDR3 with reference TRBV9 and TRBJ2-5 gives the whole variable domain DSGVTQTPKHLITATGQRVTLRCSPRSGDLSVYWYQQSLDQGLQFLIQYYNGEERAKGNILERFSAQQFPDLHSELNLSSLELGDSALYFCASSARGQGRGTQYFGPGTRLLVL.

The sample holds a few counts of this clone. The chain carries TRBV5-1 and TRBJ1-6, with D perhaps matching TRBD1 (5 bases). The V and J ends lost 4 bases and 7 bases respectively, with 24 bases between them. The CDR3 totals 18 residues. CDR1 SGHRS and CDR2 YFSETQ come from the germline V gene. For the CDR3, the DNA is TGCGCCAGCAGCCGCCTCTCCCCGGCCGCGGGGGGGAATTCACCCCTCCACTTT. Residues: CASSRLSPAAGGNSPLHF.

This clone is medium-sized (0.01 to 0.1%) in the sample. The rearrangement joins TRBV2 to TRBJ2-2; the D is unclear. The CDR3 totals 13 residues. Germline CDR1 SNHLY, CDR2 FYNNEI. Between the trimmed V and J ends, which lost 4 bases and 1 base, there was a span of 4 bases. CDR3: CASSAGNTGELFF. The CDR3 DNA is TGTGCCAGCAGTGCAGGGAACACCGGGGAGCTGTTTTTT. Together with reference TRBV2 and TRBJ2-2, the CDR3 gives the full variable domain: EPEVTQTPSHQVTQMGQEVILRCVPISNHLYFYWYRQILGQKVEFLVSFYNNEISEKSEIFDDQFSVERPDGSNFTLKIRSTKLEDSAMYFCASSAGNTGELFFGEGSRLTVL.

The chain combines TRBV2 with TRBJ2-2, with TRBD2 matching over 8 bases. This CDR3 region has 14 residues. The V gene's germline CDR1 is SNHLY and CDR2 FYNNEI. Trimming took 7 bases from V and 4 from J; bases not matched to a gene: 5. Here the CDR3 reads CASISGVATGELFF. CDR3 nucleotides: TGTGCCAGCATTAGCGGGGTGGCCACCGGGGAGCTGTTTTTT.

The chain uses TRBV5-1 and TRBJ2-3, with D tentatively TRBD1 (5 bases). The CDR3 sequence is 16 residues long. The V gene's germline CDR1 is SGHRS and CDR2 YFSETQ. V was clipped by 1 base and J by 1 base, with 13 bases between them. This CDR3 reads CASSLSAGKGTDTQYF. The CDR3 DNA follows: TGCGCCAGCAGCTTGTCGGCAGGGAAGGGCACAGATACGCAGTATTTT. Together with reference TRBV5-1 and TRBJ2-3, the CDR3 gives the full variable domain: KAGVTQTPRYLIKTRGQQVTLSCSPISGHRSVSWYQQTPGQGLQFLFEYFSETQRNKGNFPGRFSGRQFSNSRSEMNVSTLELGDSALYLCASSLSAGKGTDTQYFGPGTRLTVL.

This clone was detected a few times. The chain recombines TRBV18 with TRBJ2-1, with 8 bases matching TRBD2. The trim removed 5 bases at V and 2 bases at J, leaving 5 bases unmatched. The V gene's germline CDR1 is KGHSH and CDR2 LQKENI. This CDR3 is built from 15 residues. The CDR3 loop is CASSYAGGTYNEQFF. The CDR3 DNA sequence: TGTGCCAGCTCATACGCGGGGGGTACCTACAATGAGCAGTTCTTC.

The rearrangement links TRBV19 to TRBJ2-2; D possibly corresponds to TRBD1 (6 bases). Germline assignment: CDR1 LNHDA and CDR2 SQIVND (reference sequence). The V gene lost 1 base and the J gene lost 5 bases, with 11 bases spanning the gap. There are 15 residues in the CDR3. The chain's CDR3 is CASSIGTAITGELFF. In nucleotides, the CDR3 is TGTGCCAGTAGTATAGGGACAGCAATAACCGGGGAGCTGTTTTTT.

V usage is TRBV10-1 and J usage is TRBJ2-3; perhaps D is TRBD1 or TRBD2 (5 bases each). The CDR3 is 15 amino acids. The V end lost 2 bases, the J end lost 4 bases, and 13 bases lay between the germline ends. The germline gives CDR1 WNHNN, CDR2 SYGVQD (reference sequence). CDR3 DNA sequence: TGCGCCAGCAGTGAGGTCCCTAGCAGGGCAGATACGCAGTATTTT. Protein sequence: CASSEVPSRADTQYF.

This chain links TRBV2 with TRBJ2-3; 8 bases map to TRBD1. Germline assignment: CDR1 SNHLY and CDR2 FYNNEI. J was trimmed by 2 bases and V by 7 bases; bases with no gene match: 8. The CDR3 runs 15 residues. CDR3 sequence reads: CASKFQGAVTDTQYF. CDR3 sequence (DNA): TGTGCCAGCAAATTCCAGGGGGCCGTCACAGATACGCAGTATTTT.

The chain carries TRBV7-2 and TRBJ1-2; D remains unclear. The CDR3 has 13 residues. V lost 5 bases and J lost 7, with 14 bases in between. Germline CDR1 reads SGHTA; CDR2 reads FQGNSA. CDR3 loop: CASSLGGIFGYTF. DNA of the CDR3: TGTGCCAGCAGCCTCGGAGGTATTTTTGGCTACACCTTC.

This rearrangement joins TRBV7-9 to TRBJ2-7; no firm D call. The germline gives CDR1 SEHNR, CDR2 FQNEAQ (reference sequence). V lost 0 bases and J 3 bases, leaving 9 bases between the germline ends. The CDR3 runs 14 residues. This chain's CDR3 is CASSLALDGYEQYF. In DNA form, the CDR3 reads TGTGCCAGCAGCTTAGCTCTAGACGGCTACGAGCAGTACTTC.

J is TRBJ2-7 and V is TRBV7-8; 8 bases align to TRBD2. Germline loops: CDR1 SGHVS, CDR2 FQNEAQ. V was clipped by 3 bases and J by 2 bases; unmatched bases: 6. CDR3 length: 15 amino acids. CDR3 residues: CASSLRRGVAYEQYF. The CDR3 DNA follows: TGTGCCAGCAGCTTGAGGCGGGGGGTGGCCTACGAGCAGTACTTC.

The V and J genes are TRBV5-1 and TRBJ2-3; TRBD2 aligns across 7 bases. The CDR3 runs to 16 residues. Trimming at V came to 0 bases and at J to 1 base, leaving 5 bases not matched to a gene. From germline, CDR1 is SGHRS and CDR2 YFSETQ. This CDR3 reads CASSLVLAVGTDTQYF. The DNA of the CDR3 is TGCGCCAGCAGCTTGGTTCTAGCGGTGGGCACAGATACGCAGTATTTT.

The chain combines TRBV7-9 with TRBJ2-3, with 8 bases aligning to TRBD1. J gave up 2 bases and V 5 bases, and 6 bases lay outside the gene matches. This CDR3 comprises 15 residues. Looked up from germline, CDR1 is SEHNR and CDR2 is FQNEAQ (reference sequence). In DNA form, the CDR3 reads TGTGCCAGCAGCCCGGGGACAGGCTCCACAGATACGCAGTATTTT. This encodes CASSPGTGSTDTQYF.

This rearrangement joins TRBV18 to TRBJ2-5; D might be TRBD1 (5 bases). V was trimmed by 1 base and J by 5 bases, leaving 11 bases between them. The CDR3 length is 14 residues. Germline CDR1 is KGHSH and CDR2 is LQKENI. The CDR3 nucleotides are TGTGCCAGCTCACCACAGTCAGGGCGGGAGACCCAGTACTTC. Its translation: CASSPQSGRETQYF.

Only one count was recorded for this clone. At the DNA level, this CDR3 is encoded by other sequences in the same sample as well. The chain links TRBV7-9 to TRBJ1-1; D may be TRBD1 (5 bases). V lost 1 base and J lost 4, with 7 bases in between. Germline CDR1 is SEHNR and CDR2 is FQNEAQ (reference sequence). The CDR3 is 13 amino acids. CDR3 sequence (DNA): TGTGCCAGCAGCTTAGGGGGGGGCACTGAAGCTTTCTTT. Amino acid sequence: CASSLGGGTEAFF. Based on the CDR3 plus reference TRBV7-9 and TRBJ1-1, the full variable domain is DTGVSQNPRHKITKRGQNVTFRCDPISEHNRLYWYRQTLGQGPEFLTYFQNEAQLEKSRLLSDRFSAERPKGSFSTLEIQRTEQGDSAMYLCASSLGGGTEAFFGQGTRLTVV.